The TCR beta chain described here comes from a study of T cells in localized non-small cell lung cancer (TCRdb year 2020). For context, the study as a whole: T cell repertoires of 236 early-stage NSCLC patients were analyzed, with tumors being compared against uninvolved tumor-adjacent lungs. The cohort was made up of 200 to 250 treatment-naive NSCLC patients whose localized lung tumors had been resected. NSCLC patients had a mean age of roughly 64 years, and 129 were male and 85 to 110 female. Broader findings and caveats from the paper: A median of approximately 57 of the top 100 tumor clones were detected in paired uninvolved adjacent lung, and 28 of these tumor clones were also found among the top 100 clones of the paired uninvolved adjacent lung. Longer overall survival was associated with higher T cell density in blood, whereas shorter survival was associated with higher clonality in adjacent lung. Uninvolved tumor-adjacent lung showed the highest T cell clonality, higher than tumor, which suggests more focused antigenic responses in the uninvolved tumor-adjacent lung. Because multi-region tumor sequencing was not done, intratumor heterogeneity could not be ruled out. Because the study design was exploratory, TCR variables were selected using unadjusted p-values without false-discovery rate correction.

Concerning this clone itself: There is no known antigen for this receptor. No much larger clonotype is one base removed from it; base qualities were not supplied.

At diagnosis, tumor, uninvolved tumor-adjacent lung and peripheral blood were collected and then preserved as a mix of FFPE and fresh-frozen material. For TCR repertoire profiling, the blood samples were analyzed as peripheral blood mononuclear cells. The immunoSEQ Assay was used to sequence TCR beta CDR3 regions from DNA. Per the original workflow: T cell density was computed as TCR beta template counts normalized to usable DNA estimated by amplifying housekeeping genes. Using the preseqR package, richness was estimated by extrapolating to 120,000 templates for tissue samples and 400,000 templates for PBMC samples. Clonality was defined as one minus Pielou's evenness. Differential abundance testing on productive amino-acid clonotypes, with a minimum total count of 5 and an alpha of 0.1, was used to identify tissue-enriched TCRs. Repertoire overlap between compartments was quantified with the Jaccard Index and Morisita Overlap Index. GLIPH clustered TCR beta CDR3s with public tetramer-defined viral CDR3s; viral motifs required at least three viral sequences plus V-gene enrichment. TCRdb's version of the immuneACCESS table is confined to in-frame rearrangements and falls short of the full clone set. An unresolved V gene accounts for under half of the shortfall where checked; the remainder is of unknown origin. V and J calls and clone size follow that table, whereas D and trimming were derived from the DNA. Within this sample are some 56,000 clones, with 86% of them counted one time only. The ten biggest clones cover less than 6% of the sample.

Sequencing was performed on peripheral blood, taken before any cancer treatment. The sequence derives from a woman aged 40-69 years with stage I lung adenocarcinoma.

The sequenced DNA is TGTGCCAGCAGCCAGGGGGACAATGAGCAGTTCTTC. This translates into CASSQGDNEQFF. The rearrangement combines TRBV9 with TRBJ2-1; the central 7 bases match TRBD1. Counted from cysteine to phenylalanine, this CDR3 has 12 amino acids. The DNA shown is the 36-base CDR3, in frame from base 1. Germline trimming: 4 bases from V, 5 bases from J; junction bases outside gene matches: 0. Taken from the germline V gene, the CDR1 and CDR2 loops are SGDLS and YYNGEE. Reference TRBV9 and TRBJ2-1 genes cover what lies past the CDR3, so the full variable domain is DSGVTQTPKHLITATGQRVTLRCSPRSGDLSVYWYQQSLDQGLQFLIQYYNGEERAKGNILERFSAQQFPDLHSELNLSSLELGDSALYFCASSQGDNEQFFGPGTRLTVL.